This T cell receptor beta chain derives from a study of shared clonotypes between healthy human individuals. The CDR3 loop spans 16 amino acids. Germline values: CDR1 LGHNA, CDR2 YNFKEQ. The junction had 9 bases not matched to a gene; V was cut back by 4 bases and J by 4 bases. The study drew all its donors from Caucasian adults living in Nashville, Tennessee. Assay: immunoSEQ multiplex PCR; the TCRdb copy retains only in-frame clones and omits some. The table has fewer than 700,000 clones, roughly four fifths seen once; the top ten hold 9.5% to 15%. Many counts were recorded for this clone. This sample includes further DNA sequences coding for the same CDR3.

Input material: PBMCs. This TCR was sampled from a woman in her forties in good health. Some clones in this sample may be carry-over from other donors' samples. V and J are TRBV4-2 and TRBJ1-1; 10 positions match TRBD1. The CDR3 here is CASSRRAGTGVTEAFF. The CDR3 DNA is TGTGCCAGCAGCCGAAGGGCCGGGACAGGGGTCACTGAAGCTTTCTTT.